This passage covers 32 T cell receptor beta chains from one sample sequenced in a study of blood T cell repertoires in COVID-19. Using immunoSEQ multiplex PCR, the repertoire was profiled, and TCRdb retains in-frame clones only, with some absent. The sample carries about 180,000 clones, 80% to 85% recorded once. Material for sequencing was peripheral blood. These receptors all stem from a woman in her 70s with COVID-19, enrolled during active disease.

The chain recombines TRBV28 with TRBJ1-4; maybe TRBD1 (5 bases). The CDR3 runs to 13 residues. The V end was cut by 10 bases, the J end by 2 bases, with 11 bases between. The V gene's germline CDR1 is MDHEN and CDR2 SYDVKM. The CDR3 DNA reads TGTGCCATTACGCGGGGGACTAATGAAAAACTGTTTTTT. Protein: CAITRGTNEKLFF.

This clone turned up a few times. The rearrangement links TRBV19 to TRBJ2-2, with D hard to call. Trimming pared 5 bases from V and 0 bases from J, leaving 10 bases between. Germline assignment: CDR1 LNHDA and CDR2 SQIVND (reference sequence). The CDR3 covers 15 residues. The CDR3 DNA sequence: TGTGCCAGTAGTTTAAATCTAGCGAACACCGGGGAGCTGTTTTTT. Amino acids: CASSLNLANTGELFF.

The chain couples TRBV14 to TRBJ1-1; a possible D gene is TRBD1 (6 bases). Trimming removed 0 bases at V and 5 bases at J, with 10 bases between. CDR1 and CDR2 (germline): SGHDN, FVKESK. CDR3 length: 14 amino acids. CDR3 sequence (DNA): TGTGCCAGCAGCCAAGATCTGAGGGGGACTGAAGCTTTCTTT. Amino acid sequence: CASSQDLRGTEAFF.

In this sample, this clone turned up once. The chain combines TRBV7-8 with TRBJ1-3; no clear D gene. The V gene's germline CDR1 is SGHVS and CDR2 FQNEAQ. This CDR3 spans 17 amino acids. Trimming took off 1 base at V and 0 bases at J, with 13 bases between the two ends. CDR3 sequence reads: CASSLVSSTTSGNTIYF. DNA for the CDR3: TGTGCCAGCAGCTTAGTTAGTTCTACTACCTCTGGAAACACCATATATTTT.

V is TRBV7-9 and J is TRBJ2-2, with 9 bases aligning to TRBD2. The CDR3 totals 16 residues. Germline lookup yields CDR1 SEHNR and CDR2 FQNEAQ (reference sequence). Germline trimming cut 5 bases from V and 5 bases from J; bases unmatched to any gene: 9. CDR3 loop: CASSPMGGLATGELFF. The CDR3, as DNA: TGTGCCAGCAGCCCAATGGGGGGACTAGCAACCGGGGAGCTGTTTTTT.

Written as DNA, the CDR3 is TGTGCCAGCAGCCGGGAGGGGCCGAACACCGGGGAGCTGTTTTTT. Its translation is CASSREGPNTGELFF. The V and J genes are TRBV7-2 and TRBJ2-2; TRBD2 matches at 8 bases. CDR3 length equals 15 residues. V shed 5 bases, J shed 0 bases, and the junction held 2 bases outside the gene matches. From germline, CDR1 is SGHTA and CDR2 FQGNSA.

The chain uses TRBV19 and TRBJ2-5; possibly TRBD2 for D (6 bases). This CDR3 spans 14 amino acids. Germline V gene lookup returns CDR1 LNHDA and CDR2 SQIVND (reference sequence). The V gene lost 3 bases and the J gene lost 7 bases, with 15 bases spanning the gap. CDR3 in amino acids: CASSMGTDRGTQYF. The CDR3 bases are TGTGCCAGTAGTATGGGGACTGACCGTGGGACCCAGTACTTC.

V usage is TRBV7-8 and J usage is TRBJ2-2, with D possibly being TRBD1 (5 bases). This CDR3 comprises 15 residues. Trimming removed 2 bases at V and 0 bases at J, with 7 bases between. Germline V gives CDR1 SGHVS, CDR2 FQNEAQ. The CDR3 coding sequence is TGTGCCAGCAGCTTAAGGGGCACGAACACCGGGGAGCTGTTTTTT. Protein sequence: CASSLRGTNTGELFF. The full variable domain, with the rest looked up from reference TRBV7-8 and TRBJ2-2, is GAGVSQSPRYKVAKRGQDVALRCDPISGHVSLFWYQQALGQGPEFLTYFQNEAQLDKSGLPSDRFFAERPEGSVSTLKIQRTQQEDSAVYLCASSLRGTNTGELFFGEGSRLTVL.

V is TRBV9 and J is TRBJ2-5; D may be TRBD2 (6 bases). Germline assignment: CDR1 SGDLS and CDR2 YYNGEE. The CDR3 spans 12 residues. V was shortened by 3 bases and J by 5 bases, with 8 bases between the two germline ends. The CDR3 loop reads CASSDSGETQYF. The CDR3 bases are TGTGCCAGCAGCGACAGCGGGGAGACCCAGTACTTC.

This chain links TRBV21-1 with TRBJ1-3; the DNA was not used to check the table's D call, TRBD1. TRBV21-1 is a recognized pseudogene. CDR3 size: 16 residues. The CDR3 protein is CASSTRGQGKGNTIYF. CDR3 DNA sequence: TGTGCCAGCAGCACCCGAGGTCAGGGTAAAGGAAACACCATATATTTT.

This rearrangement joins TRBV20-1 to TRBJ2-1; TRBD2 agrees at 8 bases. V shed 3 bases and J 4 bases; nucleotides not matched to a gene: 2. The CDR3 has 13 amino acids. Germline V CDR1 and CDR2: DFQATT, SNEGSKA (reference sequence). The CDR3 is CSASSGGYNEQFF. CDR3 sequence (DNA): TGCAGTGCTAGTTCGGGAGGGTACAATGAGCAGTTCTTC.

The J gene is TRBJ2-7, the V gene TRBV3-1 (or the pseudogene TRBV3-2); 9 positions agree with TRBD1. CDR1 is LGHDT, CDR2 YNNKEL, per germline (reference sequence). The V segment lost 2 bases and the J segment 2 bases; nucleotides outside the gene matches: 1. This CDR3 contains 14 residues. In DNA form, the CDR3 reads TGTGCCAGCAGCCAATGGGACAGGGCCTACGAGCAGTACTTC. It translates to CASSQWDRAYEQYF.

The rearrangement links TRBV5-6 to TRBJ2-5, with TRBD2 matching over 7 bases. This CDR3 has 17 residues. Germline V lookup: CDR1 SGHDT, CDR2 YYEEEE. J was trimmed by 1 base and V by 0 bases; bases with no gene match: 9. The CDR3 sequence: CASSLALGASGQETQYF. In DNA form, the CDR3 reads TGTGCCAGCAGCTTGGCCCTAGGGGCTAGCGGCCAAGAGACCCAGTACTTC. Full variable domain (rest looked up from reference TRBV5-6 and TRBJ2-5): DAGVTQSPTHLIKTRGQQVTLRCSPKSGHDTVSWYQQALGQGPQFIFQYYEEEERQRGNFPDRFSGHQFPNYSSELNVNALLLGDSALYLCASSLALGASGQETQYFGPGTRLLVL.

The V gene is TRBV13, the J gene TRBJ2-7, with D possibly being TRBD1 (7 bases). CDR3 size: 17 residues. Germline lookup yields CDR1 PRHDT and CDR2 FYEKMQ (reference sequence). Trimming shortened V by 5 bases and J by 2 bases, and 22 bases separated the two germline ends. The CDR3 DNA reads TGTGCCAGCAGCGCCTTCCAGGGGGGACAGCACGCCTACGAGCAGTACTTC. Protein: CASSAFQGGQHAYEQYF.

The CDR3 sequence: CASSTPGGDRSYNEQFF. The CDR3 DNA is TGTGCCAGTAGTACCCCGGGAGGGGACCGATCCTACAATGAGCAGTTCTTC. The rearrangement links TRBV19 to TRBJ2-1; the match to TRBD2 covers 8 bases. V was pared by 4 bases and J by 1 base, with 9 bases of the junction left unmatched. The CDR3 spans 17 residues. CDR1 LNHDA and CDR2 SQIVND come from the germline V gene (reference sequence).

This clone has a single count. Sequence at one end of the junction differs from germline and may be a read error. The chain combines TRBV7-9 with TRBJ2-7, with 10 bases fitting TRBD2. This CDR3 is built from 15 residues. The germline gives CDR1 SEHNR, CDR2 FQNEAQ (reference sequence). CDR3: CASSPRAGGPYGQYF. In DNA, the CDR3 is TGTGCCAGCAGCCCTAGAGCGGGAGGGCCCTACGGGCAGTACTTC.

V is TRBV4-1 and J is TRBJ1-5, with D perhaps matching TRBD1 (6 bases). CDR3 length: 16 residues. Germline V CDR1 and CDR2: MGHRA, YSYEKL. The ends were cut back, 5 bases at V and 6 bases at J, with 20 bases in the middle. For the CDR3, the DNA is TGCGCCAGCAGCTCCTCACCGGGGGGCCTCCGTCAGCCCCAGCATTTT. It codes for CASSSSPGGLRQPQHF.

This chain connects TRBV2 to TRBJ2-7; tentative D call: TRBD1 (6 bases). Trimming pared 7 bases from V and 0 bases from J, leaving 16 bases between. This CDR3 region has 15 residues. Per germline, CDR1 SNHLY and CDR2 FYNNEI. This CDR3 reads CASNRDTKSSYEQYF. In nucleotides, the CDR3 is TGTGCCAGCAATAGGGACACAAAAAGCTCCTACGAGCAGTACTTC. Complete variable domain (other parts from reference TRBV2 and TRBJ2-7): EPEVTQTPSHQVTQMGQEVILRCVPISNHLYFYWYRQILGQKVEFLVSFYNNEISEKSEIFDDQFSVERPDGSNFTLKIRSTKLEDSAMYFCASNRDTKSSYEQYFGPGTRLTVT.

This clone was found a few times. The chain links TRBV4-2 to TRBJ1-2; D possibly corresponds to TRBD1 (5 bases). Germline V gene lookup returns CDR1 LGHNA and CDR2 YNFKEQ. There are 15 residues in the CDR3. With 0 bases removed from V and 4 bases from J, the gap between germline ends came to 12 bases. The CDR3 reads CASSQEKQVAYGYTF. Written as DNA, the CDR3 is TGTGCCAGCAGCCAAGAGAAACAGGTGGCCTATGGCTACACCTTC.

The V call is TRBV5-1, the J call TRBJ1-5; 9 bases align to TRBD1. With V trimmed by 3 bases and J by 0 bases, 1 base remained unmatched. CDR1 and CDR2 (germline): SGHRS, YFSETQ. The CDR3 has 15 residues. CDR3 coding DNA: TGCGCCAGCAGCTGGACAGGGGATAGCAATCAGCCCCAGCATTTT. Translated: CASSWTGDSNQPQHF.

DNA for the CDR3: TGTGCCAGCTCTAGCGGGAGGACCTACGAGCAGTACTTC. Residues: CASSSGRTYEQYF. The chain combines TRBV11-2 with TRBJ2-7; 11 bases map to TRBD2. Germline loops: CDR1 SGHAT, CDR2 FQNNGV. The CDR3 is made up of 13 amino acids. V trimming: 8 bases; J trimming: 2 bases; junction bases outside the gene matches: 2.

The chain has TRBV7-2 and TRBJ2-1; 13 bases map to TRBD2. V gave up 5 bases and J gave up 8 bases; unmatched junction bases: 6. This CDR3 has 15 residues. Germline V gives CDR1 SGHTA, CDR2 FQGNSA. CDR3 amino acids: CASSLWTSGSYEQFF. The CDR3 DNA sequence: TGTGCCAGCAGCCTCTGGACTAGCGGGAGCTATGAGCAGTTCTTC. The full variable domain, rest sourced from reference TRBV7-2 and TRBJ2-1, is GAGVSQSPSNKVTEKGKDVELRCDPISGHTALYWYRQSLGQGLEFLIYFQGNSAPDKSGLPSDRFSAERTGGSVSTLTIQRTQQEDSAVYLCASSLWTSGSYEQFFGPGTRLTVL.

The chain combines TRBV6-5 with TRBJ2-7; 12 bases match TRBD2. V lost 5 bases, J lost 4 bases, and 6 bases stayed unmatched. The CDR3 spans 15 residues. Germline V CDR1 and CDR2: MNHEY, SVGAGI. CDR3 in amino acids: CASSRTSGKGYEQYF. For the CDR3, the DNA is TGTGCCAGCAGTAGGACTAGCGGGAAGGGGTACGAGCAGTACTTC.

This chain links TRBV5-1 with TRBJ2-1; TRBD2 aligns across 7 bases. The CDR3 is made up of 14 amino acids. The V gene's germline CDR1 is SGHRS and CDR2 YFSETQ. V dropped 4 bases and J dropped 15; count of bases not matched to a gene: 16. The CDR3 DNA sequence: TGCGCCAGCAGCCTCGGACTAGTCGTAGGTAGCCTGTTCTTC. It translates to CASSLGLVVGSLFF. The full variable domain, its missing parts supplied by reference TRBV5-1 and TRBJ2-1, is KAGVTQTPRYLIKTRGQQVTLSCSPISGHRSVSWYQQTPGQGLQFLFEYFSETQRNKGNFPGRFSGRQFSNSRSEMNVSTLELGDSALYLCASSLGLVVGSLFFGPGTRLTVL.

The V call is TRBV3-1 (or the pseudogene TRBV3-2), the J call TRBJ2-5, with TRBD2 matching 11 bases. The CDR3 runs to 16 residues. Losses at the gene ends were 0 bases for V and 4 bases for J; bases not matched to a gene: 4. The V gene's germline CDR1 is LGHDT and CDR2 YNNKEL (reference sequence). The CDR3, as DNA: TGTGCCAGCAGCCAAGAATTTCTAGCGGGAGGAGAGACCCAGTACTTC. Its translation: CASSQEFLAGGETQYF.

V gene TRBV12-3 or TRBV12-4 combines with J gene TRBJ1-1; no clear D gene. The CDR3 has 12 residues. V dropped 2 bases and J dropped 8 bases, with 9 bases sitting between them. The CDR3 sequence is CASSLLQSEAFF. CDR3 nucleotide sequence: TGTGCCAGCAGTTTACTACAGTCCGAAGCTTTCTTT.

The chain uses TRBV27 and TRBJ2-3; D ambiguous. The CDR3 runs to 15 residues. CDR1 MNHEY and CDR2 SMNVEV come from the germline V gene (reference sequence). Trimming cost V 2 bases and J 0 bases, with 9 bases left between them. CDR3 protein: CASSLSQKSTDTQYF. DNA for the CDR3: TGTGCCAGCAGTTTAAGTCAGAAAAGCACAGATACGCAGTATTTT.

For the CDR3, the DNA is TGTGCCAGCAGCAGACAGGGGTCGAACCGGGGGACTGAAGCTTTCTTT. Its protein is CASSRQGSNRGTEAFF. The genes are TRBV7-2 and TRBJ1-1; 8 bases are a match to TRBD1. Trimming cost V 5 bases and J 5 bases; bases outside gene matches: 13. CDR3 length equals 16 residues. Germline-derived CDR1 and CDR2 are SGHTA and FQGNSA.

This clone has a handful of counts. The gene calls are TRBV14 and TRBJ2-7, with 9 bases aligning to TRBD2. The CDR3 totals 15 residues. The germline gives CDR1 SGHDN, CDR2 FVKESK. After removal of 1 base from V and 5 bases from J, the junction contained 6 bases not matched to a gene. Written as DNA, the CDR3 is TGTGCCAGCAGCCAAGTGCTAGCGGGAATCGACGAGCAGTACTTC. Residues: CASSQVLAGIDEQYF.

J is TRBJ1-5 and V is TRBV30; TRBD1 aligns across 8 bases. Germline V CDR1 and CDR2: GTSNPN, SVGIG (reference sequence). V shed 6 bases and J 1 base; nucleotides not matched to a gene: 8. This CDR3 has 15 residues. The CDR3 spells CACTATGVSNQPQHF. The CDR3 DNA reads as TGTGCCTGCACAGCGACAGGGGTGAGCAATCAGCCCCAGCATTTT.

The CDR3 sequence: CASRIGREGRGDEQYF. The CDR3 bases are TGTGCCAGCAGAATCGGGAGGGAGGGCCGCGGGGACGAGCAGTACTTC. The rearrangement links TRBV11-2 to TRBJ2-7; 8 nucleotides line up with TRBD2. The CDR3 extends over 16 amino acids. V shed 6 bases, J shed 5 bases, and the junction held 15 bases outside the gene matches. Germline CDR1 and CDR2: SGHAT and FQNNGV.

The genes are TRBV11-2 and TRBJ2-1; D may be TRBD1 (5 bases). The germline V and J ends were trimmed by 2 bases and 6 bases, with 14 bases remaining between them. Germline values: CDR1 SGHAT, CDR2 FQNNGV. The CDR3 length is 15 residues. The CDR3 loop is CASSLLQGPANEQFF. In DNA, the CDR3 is TGTGCCAGCAGCTTATTGCAGGGTCCTGCCAATGAGCAGTTCTTC.